These T cell receptor beta chains were read from a single sample in a study of cytomegalovirus exposure and HLA in healthy donors. Only in-frame clones appear in the TCRdb table, and some are missing; sequencing was by immunoSEQ multiplex PCR. The repertoire holds fewer than 90,000 clones, with 75% to 80% as singletons. Sample: PBMCs. The origin of the receptors is a female donor in good health and CMV-seronegative. Both conserved end residues are part of each CDR3. A D gene is named only where the DNA matches it firmly.

v_gene: TRBV28
j_gene: TRBJ1-5
d_gene: .
CDR3aa: CASSFGPQSSNQPQHF

v_gene: TRBV5-1
j_gene: TRBJ1-4
d_gene: TRBD1
CDR3aa: CASSPGTGRFEKLFF

v_gene: TRBV28
j_gene: TRBJ2-7
d_gene: TRBD2
CDR3aa: CASGTTSGGVHEQYF

v_gene: TRBV11-2
j_gene: TRBJ1-2
d_gene: .
CDR3aa: CASSQIQGSYGYTF

v_gene: TRBV28
j_gene: TRBJ1-5
d_gene: TRBD1
CDR3aa: CASSLHLGTGNQPQHF

v_gene: TRBV7-2
j_gene: TRBJ2-7
d_gene: TRBD1
CDR3aa: CASSQQHGQGGSEQYF

v_gene: TRBV5-4
j_gene: TRBJ2-7
d_gene: TRBD1
CDR3aa: CASSLARGTGGKKQYF

v_gene: TRBV30
j_gene: TRBJ2-7
d_gene: .
CDR3aa: CAWSTSLGPTGQYF

v_gene: TRBV28
j_gene: TRBJ2-7
d_gene: .
CDR3aa: CASSLNQGYEQYF

v_gene: TRBV5-1
j_gene: TRBJ1-1
d_gene: TRBD1
CDR3aa: CASSSGQGDRNTEAFF

v_gene: TRBV4-1
j_gene: TRBJ1-1
d_gene: .
CDR3aa: CASRGPLMNTEAFF